Listed below are T cell receptor beta chains from one sample, sequenced in a study of monozygotic twins with inflammatory bowel disease. TCRdb reprocessed the 5' RACE reads, keeping one entry per CDR3 protein, no DNA. The sample data list around 400,000 distinct CDR3 sequences. Material for sequencing was blood. The receptors shown here come from a human donor with ulcerative colitis or Crohn's disease, or a healthy co-twin of an affected twin (not recorded which). Each CDR3 is given with its conserved first and last residue.

j_gene: TRBJ2-1; v_gene: TRBV29-1; CDR3aa: CSVPDDRTTYNEQFF
j_gene: TRBJ1-1; v_gene: TRBV18; CDR3aa: CASSPRRQSNTEAFF
j_gene: TRBJ1-1; v_gene: TRBV6-5; CDR3aa: CASSYSYRLSNTEAFF
j_gene: TRBJ1-1; v_gene: TRBV29-1; CDR3aa: CSVVGGTEAFF
j_gene: TRBJ2-5; v_gene: TRBV7-2; CDR3aa: CASSLMPEETQYF
j_gene: TRBJ2-3; v_gene: TRBV5-1; CDR3aa: CASMRGGTGTDTQYF
j_gene: TRBJ2-5; v_gene: TRBV5-5; CDR3aa: CASTQTPGTGKETQYF
j_gene: TRBJ2-7; v_gene: TRBV20-1; CDR3aa: CSARVGTVSYEQYF
j_gene: TRBJ2-2; v_gene: TRBV24-1; CDR3aa: CATSADRQICTGELFF
j_gene: TRBJ1-2; v_gene: TRBV5-1; CDR3aa: CASSLAGTGSPGYGYTF
j_gene: TRBJ2-5; v_gene: TRBV6-1; CDR3aa: CASSQEFRTGGGPGETQYF
j_gene: TRBJ1-1; v_gene: TRBV19; CDR3aa: CASKRVGRDDVEAFF
j_gene: TRBJ2-5; v_gene: TRBV5-4; CDR3aa: CASSSGAGLVETQYF
j_gene: TRBJ2-3; v_gene: TRBV7-2; CDR3aa: CASSLDGRGGPDTQYF
j_gene: TRBJ2-3; v_gene: TRBV7-2; CDR3aa: CASSLLGGSTDTQYF
j_gene: TRBJ1-5; v_gene: TRBV20-1; CDR3aa: CSARISDIGPHQPQHF
j_gene: TRBJ1-2; v_gene: TRBV20-1; CDR3aa: CSARLFFETGGNYGYTF
j_gene: TRBJ2-1; v_gene: TRBV12-3/TRBV12-4; CDR3aa: CASSLEQDKSYNEQFF
j_gene: TRBJ1-5; v_gene: TRBV20-1; CDR3aa: CSAKRFSNQPQHF
j_gene: TRBJ2-5; v_gene: TRBV5-6; CDR3aa: CASSRDRASQYF
j_gene: TRBJ1-1; v_gene: TRBV14; CDR3aa: CASSHHDRAYTEAFF
j_gene: TRBJ2-1; v_gene: TRBV2; CDR3aa: CASLQGLNNEQFF
j_gene: TRBJ2-7; v_gene: TRBV3-1; CDR3aa: CASSYGQGYYEQYF